The next 23 T cell receptor beta chains were all read from a single sample in a study of blood T cell repertoires in COVID-19. TCRdb's table, derived via immunoSEQ multiplex PCR, lists solely in-frame clones and lacks some. The table shows tens of thousands of clones, with 90% occurring only once. Sample: peripheral blood. These receptor sequences come from a man between 40 and 49 years old with acute or convalescent COVID-19.

The chain joins TRBV6-4 to TRBJ2-5; 11 nucleotides agree with TRBD2. Germline trimming cut 2 bases from V and 5 bases from J; bases unmatched to any gene: 10. The CDR3 has 17 residues. The germline V gene has CDR1 MRHNA and CDR2 SNTAGT. This CDR3 is CASSDRTSGSPKETQYF. CDR3 DNA sequence: TGTGCCAGCAGTGACAGAACTAGCGGGAGTCCCAAGGAGACCCAGTACTTC.

J is TRBJ1-2 and V is TRBV12-3 or TRBV12-4, with D tentatively TRBD1 (6 bases). The V gene lost 5 bases and the J gene lost 6 bases, with 13 bases spanning the gap. The CDR3 runs to 13 residues. CDR3: CASSTGPVHGYTF. The CDR3 DNA is TGTGCCAGCAGTACAGGGCCCGTTCATGGCTACACCTTC.

The genes are TRBV5-1 and TRBJ2-5; D is undetermined. Germline V lookup: CDR1 SGHRS, CDR2 YFSETQ. V was clipped by 0 bases and J by 1 base, with 4 bases between them. This CDR3 spans 13 amino acids. The chain's CDR3 is CASSLAVQETQYF. Here the CDR3 DNA reads TGCGCCAGCAGCTTGGCGGTCCAAGAGACCCAGTACTTC.

The CDR3, as DNA: TGTGCCAGCAGTAGAACAGGGTTAACTAATGAAAAACTGTTTTTT. Its protein product is CASSRTGLTNEKLFF. This chain uses TRBV6-5 with TRBJ1-4; D possibly corresponds to TRBD1 (6 bases). CDR3 length: 15 residues. Germline CDR1 reads MNHEY; CDR2 reads SVGAGI. The ends were cut back, 5 bases at V and 1 base at J, with 11 bases in the middle.

V usage is TRBV19 and J usage is TRBJ1-3, with 8 bases matching TRBD1. Germline CDR1 LNHDA, CDR2 SQIVND (reference sequence). J was trimmed by 5 bases and V by 4 bases; bases with no gene match: 10. This CDR3 is 16 amino acids long. The CDR3 sequence is CASSTFRQGRRNTIYF. CDR3 nucleotide sequence: TGTGCCAGTAGTACCTTTCGACAGGGGAGGAGAAACACCATATATTTT.

Remarks on this clone: This specimen includes other DNA sequences encoding the same CDR3. The chain uses TRBV3-1 (or the pseudogene TRBV3-2) and TRBJ2-7, with 8 positions matching TRBD2. The CDR3 totals 14 residues. With V trimmed by 2 bases and J by 4 bases, 4 bases remained unmatched. Germline V CDR1 and CDR2: LGHDT, YNNKEL (reference sequence). CDR3 in amino acids: CASSQRGGFYEQYF. CDR3 sequence (DNA): TGTGCCAGCAGCCAACGGGGGGGGTTTTACGAGCAGTACTTC.

This chain connects TRBV30 to TRBJ2-2; 8 nucleotides line up with TRBD2. Germline V gene data show CDR1 as GTSNPN and CDR2 as SVGIG (reference sequence). Trimming cost V 8 bases and J 7 bases; bases outside gene matches: 12. The CDR3 sequence is 14 residues long. The CDR3 region has the DNA TGTGCCGGGACTAGGACAGTCGGTGACGGGGAGCTGTTTTTT. Translating gives CAGTRTVGDGELFF.

The chain combines TRBV7-2 with TRBJ2-7; 9 bases agree with TRBD1. CDR1 is SGHTA, CDR2 FQGNSA, per germline. V was clipped by 7 bases and J by 3 bases; unmatched bases: 10. This CDR3 contains 15 residues. The CDR3 spells CASTPSRGQGYEQYF. The CDR3 region has the DNA TGTGCCAGCACCCCCTCCAGGGGACAGGGCTACGAGCAGTACTTC.

As DNA, the CDR3 is TGCGCCAGCAGCCTAGACAGGAACTATGGCTACACCTTC. This codes for CASSLDRNYGYTF. The V gene is TRBV5-1, the J gene TRBJ1-2, with D perhaps TRBD1 (6 bases). The V gene's germline CDR1 is SGHRS and CDR2 YFSETQ. The V end was cut by 4 bases, the J end by 2 bases, with 9 bases between. This CDR3 region has 13 residues.

This clone appeared a few times. The rearrangement uses TRBV6-2 or TRBV6-3 and TRBJ2-1; D is possibly TRBD2 (6 bases). Germline V gene lookup returns CDR1 MNHEY and CDR2 SVGEGT. V was clipped by 5 bases and J by 8 bases, with 13 bases between them. The CDR3 is 13 residues long. CDR3 bases: TGTGCCAGCAGTAGGGACTCAAAGGATGAGCAGTTCTTC. As protein: CASSRDSKDEQFF.

The sample holds one count of this clone. V and J are TRBV7-3 and TRBJ1-2; D is undetermined. The germline V gene encodes CDR1 SGHTA and CDR2 FQGTGA. The CDR3 sequence is 14 residues long. The ends were cut back, 4 bases at V and 1 base at J, with 10 bases in the middle. CDR3 amino acids: CASSSGGLNYGYTF. DNA for the CDR3: TGTGCCAGCAGCTCTGGCGGCCTTAACTATGGCTACACCTTC.

J is TRBJ2-3 and V is TRBV25-1; 7 nucleotides line up with TRBD2. With 6 bases clipped from V and 0 bases from J, the junction kept 6 bases outside the gene matches. The CDR3 extends over 15 amino acids. Germline values: CDR1 MGHDK, CDR2 SYGVNS. CDR3 protein: CASSFRAGSTDTQYF. CDR3 sequence (DNA): TGTGCCAGCAGCTTTAGAGCGGGGAGCACAGATACGCAGTATTTT.

The J gene is TRBJ1-1, the V gene TRBV5-6; no reliable D call. V was pared by 4 bases and J by 11 bases, with 18 bases between. Germline CDR1 SGHDT, CDR2 YYEEEE. The CDR3 spans 13 residues. CDR3 DNA: TGTGCCAGCAGCCCCGGCCCCGGGTTTGGTGCTTTCTTT. Translating it yields CASSPGPGFGAFF.

The CDR3 DNA is TGTGCCAGCAGCTCGACTAGCGGGAGGTACGAGCAGTACTTC. Residues: CASSSTSGRYEQYF. The chain employs TRBV7-2 and TRBJ2-7; 13 bases line up with TRBD2. This CDR3 contains 14 residues. After removal of 4 bases from V and 4 bases from J, the junction contained 1 base not matched to a gene. Germline CDR1 and CDR2: SGHTA and FQGNSA.

The chain couples TRBV27 to TRBJ1-4, with TRBD1 as a possible D gene (6 bases). This CDR3 is built from 15 residues. The germline gives CDR1 MNHEY, CDR2 SMNVEV (reference sequence). V lost 5 bases, J lost 8 bases, and 18 bases lay in between. The CDR3 loop is CASSQGTPRREKLFF. CDR3 nucleotide sequence: TGTGCCAGCAGTCAAGGGACACCTCGGAGGGAAAAACTGTTTTTT.

V usage is TRBV6-5 and J usage is TRBJ2-1; 8 bases align to TRBD2. CDR1 and CDR2 (germline): MNHEY, SVGAGI. V gave up 6 bases and J gave up 0 bases; unmatched junction bases: 4. This CDR3 spans 15 amino acids. This CDR3 reads CASRRSGSSYNEQFF. CDR3 in DNA: TGTGCCAGCAGGAGGAGCGGGAGCTCCTACAATGAGCAGTTCTTC.

This clone was counted between two and nine times. J is TRBJ2-3 and V is TRBV9, with D hard to call. The V end lost 0 bases, the J end lost 0 bases, and 11 bases lay between the germline ends. Germline V gene data show CDR1 as SGDLS and CDR2 as YYNGEE. CDR3 size: 16 residues. The CDR3 nucleotides are TGTGCCAGCAGCGTAGAACTACTGTCTAGCACAGATACGCAGTATTTT. Protein product: CASSVELLSSTDTQYF.

The chain couples TRBV30 to TRBJ2-1; D is undetermined. Germline V gene data show CDR1 as GTSNPN and CDR2 as SVGIG (reference sequence). This CDR3 has 13 amino acids. Deletions cut 6 bases from V and 2 bases from J, with 11 bases between. This CDR3 is CACLSFPYNEQFF. Written as DNA, the CDR3 is TGTGCCTGCCTTTCTTTCCCCTACAATGAGCAGTTCTTC.

The chain recombines TRBV18 with TRBJ1-5; 9 bases fit TRBD1. V lost 3 bases, J lost 7 bases, and 7 bases stayed unmatched. The CDR3 is made up of 15 amino acids. The germline V gene encodes CDR1 KGHSH and CDR2 LQKENI. Here the CDR3 DNA reads TGTGCCAGCTCACCGTCAACAGGGGGCCAACAGCCCCAGCATTTT. It translates to CASSPSTGGQQPQHF. The whole variable domain, remainder taken from reference TRBV18 and TRBJ1-5, is NAGVMQNPRHLVRRRGQEARLRCSPMKGHSHVYWYRQLPEEGLKFMVYLQKENIIDESGMPKERFSAEFPKEGPSILRIQQVVRGDSAAYFCASSPSTGGQQPQHFGDGTRLSIL.

This clone was seen a few times. The chain couples TRBV12-3 or TRBV12-4 to TRBJ2-1, with D uncertain. This CDR3 has 13 residues. The V end lost 3 bases, the J end lost 7 bases, and 10 bases lay between the germline ends. CDR3 residues: CASSFRRANEQFF. The DNA of the CDR3 is TGTGCCAGCAGTTTTCGGCGAGCGAATGAGCAGTTCTTC.

The sample holds one count of this clone. This chain joins TRBV19 and TRBJ1-3, with TRBD1 matching 10 bases. V lost 9 bases to trimming and J lost 9 bases; unmatched junction nucleotides: 17. CDR3 length equals 16 residues. Germline V lookup: CDR1 LNHDA, CDR2 SQIVND (reference sequence). The CDR3 DNA reads as TGTGCCAGCGGGACCCGGGACAGGGGATCCGTTGGCACCATATATTTT. This gives the protein CASGTRDRGSVGTIYF.

The V gene is TRBV27, the J gene TRBJ1-1; D gene ambiguous. This CDR3 has 15 amino acids. The germline V and J ends were trimmed by 5 bases and 6 bases, with 19 bases remaining between them. CDR1 and CDR2 from the germline V gene are MNHEY and SMNVEV (reference sequence). The CDR3 reads CASSPRRLLGAEAFF. The CDR3 DNA follows: TGTGCCAGCAGTCCTCGTCGCCTTCTGGGCGCTGAAGCTTTCTTT.

The V call is TRBV19, the J call TRBJ1-1; 8 nucleotides align to TRBD1. Germline V CDR1 and CDR2: LNHDA, SQIVND (reference sequence). The CDR3 spans 15 residues. The junction had 13 bases not matched to a gene; V was cut back by 6 bases and J by 7 bases. CDR3 in DNA: TGTGCCAGTAGAAGGCCCCGGCAGGGGGCAGTTGAAGCTTTCTTT. It specifies CASRRPRQGAVEAFF.